This T cell receptor (beta chain) was found in a study of T-cell reconstitution after alpha-beta-depleted transplantation in children. Using unique molecular identifiers, the investigators prepared the TCRbeta library. TCRdb recomputed calls from the PCR reads with MiXCR, one row per CDR3 protein. Among about 3,300 distinct CDR3 sequences, 22% were seen once, and the ten largest hold about 22%. V lost 0 bases to trimming and J lost 6 bases; unmatched junction nucleotides: 7. Germline values: CDR1 MNHEY, CDR2 SVGAGI. The CDR3 length is 16 residues. This clonotype is deemed medium-sized (0.01 to 0.1%). Its antigen is not identified. The study's findings and limits: High day-60 TCRbeta diversity in some patients came from surviving recipient T cells and thymic progenitors. Once a year had passed after transplant, T-cell counts and diversity came mostly from newly produced T cells. In patients about two months after transplant, alpha-beta T cells reportedly arose from several hundred expanded graft clones.

The TCR originated in a male patient between 2 and 15 years old who had a stem cell transplant for acute lymphoblastic leukemia, so the T cells may come from the graft donor. V is TRBV6-5 and J is TRBJ2-1; 8 bases agree with TRBD2. The specimen comprised PBMCs, mostly from graft donor cells, sampled 60 days after TCRalphabeta/CD19-depleted stem cell transplant. This CDR3 is CASSYSIAGGGNEQFF. The CDR3 DNA follows: TGTGCCAGCAGTTACTCGATCGCGGGGGGAGGCAATGAGCAGTTCTTC.